The entry below describes one T cell receptor (beta chain). Clones were sequenced by immunoSEQ multiplex PCR, and TCRdb holds only the in-frame ones, with some missing. Here the sample spans roughly 350,000 clones, approximately 90% being singletons. This sample was included in a study of Ad26.COV2.S vaccination and SARS-CoV-2 variants. V lost 0 bases to trimming and J lost 6 bases; unmatched junction nucleotides: 18. The CDR3 is 20 amino acids. The germline V gene encodes CDR1 LGHNA and CDR2 YSLEER. This sample's treatment: around 19 received Ad26.COV2.S at low or high dose, single or two shots; several received placebo; per-sample allocation not given. Specimens were obtained on day 63 following the first vaccine or placebo injection.

The genes are TRBV4-3 and TRBJ2-1, with 9 positions matching TRBD2. This receptor was taken from a person between 18 and 59 years old who received the Ad26.COV2.S COVID-19 vaccine or a placebo. The sample was peripheral blood, taken in a trial of Ad26.COV2.S vaccine versus placebo. This CDR3 is CASSQERNRASGILVNEQFF. DNA of the CDR3: TGCGCCAGCAGCCAAGAGAGGAATAGGGCTAGCGGGATTCTAGTCAATGAGCAGTTCTTC.